This T cell receptor beta chain was observed in a study of T-cell memory formation after mild COVID-19. Study context: Most TCR clusters belonged to a single donor. Study-level findings and limits: Contracting CD4+ clones were located mainly in CM and EM, and CD8+ clones in EMRA. Confirmation was lacking for SARS-CoV-2 specificity of second-wave clones that peaked on day 37.

Germline values: CDR1 LGHDT, CDR2 YNNKEL (reference sequence). The CDR3 contains 19 residues. Trimming pared 6 bases from V and 3 bases from J, leaving 27 bases between. About this clonotype itself: Antigen: not known.

5'RACE, which relied on constant-segment primers, yielded TCR alpha and TCR beta cDNA libraries carrying sample barcodes and UMIs. TCRdb reprocessed the 5' RACE reads via MiXCR and lists one record per CDR3 protein. The sample lists roughly 130,000 distinct CDR3 sequences; less than 6.5% were seen once. The chain couples TRBV3-1 to TRBJ2-1; TRBD1 might be the D (6 bases). The sequencing input was PBMCs or a T cell subset sorted from them (not recorded which). The TCR was taken from an adult woman who had mild COVID-19 (a few samples of this study predate the infection). Cell type and time point are not known. This CDR3 is CASSRRAGQTTSRYNEQFF. The CDR3 DNA follows: TGTGCCAGCAGTCGACGGGCCGGACAGACCACCTCTCGCTACAATGAGCAGTTCTTC.